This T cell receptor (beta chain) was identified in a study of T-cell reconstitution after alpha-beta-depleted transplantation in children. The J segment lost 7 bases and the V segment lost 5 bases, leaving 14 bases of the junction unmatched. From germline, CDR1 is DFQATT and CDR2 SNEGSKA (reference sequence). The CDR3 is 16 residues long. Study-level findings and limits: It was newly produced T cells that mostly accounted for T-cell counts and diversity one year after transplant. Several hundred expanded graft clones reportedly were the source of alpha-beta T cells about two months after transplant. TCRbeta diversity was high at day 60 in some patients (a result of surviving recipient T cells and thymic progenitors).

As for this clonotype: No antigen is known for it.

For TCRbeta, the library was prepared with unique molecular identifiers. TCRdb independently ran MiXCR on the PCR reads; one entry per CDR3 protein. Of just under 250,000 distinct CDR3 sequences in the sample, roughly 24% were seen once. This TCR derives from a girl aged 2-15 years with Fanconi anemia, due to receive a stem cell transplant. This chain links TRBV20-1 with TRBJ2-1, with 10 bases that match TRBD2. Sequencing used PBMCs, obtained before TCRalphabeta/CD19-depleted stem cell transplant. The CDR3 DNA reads TGCAGTGCTGATGAGTTAGCGGGAGGAAGGGTGAATGAGCAGTTCTTC. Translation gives CSADELAGGRVNEQFF.